In its sample, the clone carrying this TCR beta chain was seen once. Its antigen is as yet unknown. The sample belongs to a study of T cell responses to AZD1222 COVID-19 vaccine. Study-wide results and caveats: Just a handful of AZD1222 recipients tested seropositive at baseline. The study sampled repertoires only after the peak T cell response. Two doses of AZD1222 preceded a rise in Spike-specific TCR breadth and depth. Reports say nearly half of spike-specific TCRs go after unmutated variant regions.

Germline CDR1 reads SGDLS; CDR2 reads YYNGEE. V was pared by 1 base and J by 4 bases, with 11 bases between. CDR3 size: 14 residues. The protocol was immunoSEQ multiplex PCR, while the TCRdb copy is restricted to in-frame clones and leaves out a portion. In the table there are about 140,000 clones, 80% to 95% of which are singletons. The V and J genes are TRBV9 and TRBJ1-1, with no clear D. The clonotype comes from an adult in good health. The source was peripheral blood, collected on day 0 of AZD1222 vaccination. Written as DNA, the CDR3 is TGTGCCAGCAGCGTAAGCGGGGTGAGCACTGAAGCTTTCTTT. Its protein is CASSVSGVSTEAFF.